Listed below are T cell receptor beta chains from one sample, sequenced in a study of T-cell memory formation after mild COVID-19. TCRdb processed the 5' RACE reads anew with MiXCR; each CDR3 protein has one entry. Of roughly 300,000 distinct CDR3 sequences listed, 15% to 20% are singletons. The sequencing input was PBMCs or a T cell subset sorted from them (not recorded which). The source of these receptors is a man in his late teens or twenties who had mild COVID-19 (a few samples of this study predate the infection). Cell type and time point are not known. CDR3s include the opening cysteine and the closing phenylalanine or tryptophan. A D gene is named only where the DNA matches it firmly. Only part of the rows carry a size: once, few, many, or a class if the clone is expanded.

V gene	D gene	J gene	clone size	CDR3 protein	CDR3 DNA
TRBV20-1	NA	TRBJ2-7	NA	CSARRSGGYEQYF	TGCAGTGCTAGACGTTCCGGGGGATACGAGCAGTACTTC
TRBV7-8	TRBD2	TRBJ2-1	NA	CASSLGAGGVNEQFF	TGTGCCAGCAGCTTAGGAGCGGGGGGAGTCAATGAGCAGTTCTTC
TRBV23-1	NA	TRBJ1-1	NA	CASSQSCQADEMNTEAFF	TGCGCCAGCAGTCAATCTTGCCAGGCGGACGAGATGAACACTGAAGCTTTCTTT
TRBV7-9	TRBD2	TRBJ2-3	many	CASTRRGYPDTQYF	TGTGCCAGCACTCGGCGGGGGTACCCAGATACGCAGTATTTT
TRBV24-1	NA	TRBJ2-3	few	CATSGSSNTDTQYF	TGTGCCACCAGTGGGTCTAGTAACACAGATACGCAGTATTTT
TRBV11-2	NA	TRBJ2-3	NA	CASSLVVGRTDTQYF	TGTGCCAGCAGCTTAGTGGTCGGGCGCACAGATACGCAGTATTTT
TRBV6-6	TRBD1	TRBJ1-5	NA	CASSYGGQALNQPQHF	TGTGCCAGCAGTTACGGGGGACAGGCCCTAAATCAGCCCCAGCATTTT
TRBV20-1	NA	TRBJ2-3	NA	CSASIWELDGDTQYF	TGCAGTGCTAGCATATGGGAACTCGATGGGGATACGCAGTATTTT
TRBV6-5	NA	TRBJ2-7	NA	CASSPDRQGVYEQYF	TGTGCCAGCAGCCCCGACCGGCAGGGCGTGTACGAGCAGTACTTC
TRBV7-2	NA	TRBJ2-3	many	CASKGGGRADTQYF	TGTGCCAGCAAAGGAGGGGGGCGCGCAGATACGCAGTATTTT
TRBV4-3	NA	TRBJ2-3	many	CASKLTGATDTQYF	TGCGCCAGCAAACTGACGGGGGCCACAGATACGCAGTATTTT
TRBV3-1	NA	TRBJ2-5	NA	CASSQRDTWGETQYF	TGTGCCAGCAGCCAGAGGGACACTTGGGGAGAGACCCAGTACTTC
TRBV27	NA	TRBJ1-4	NA	CAEKAGDATNEKLFF	TGTGCCGAGAAGGCCGGAGATGCAACTAATGAAAAACTGTTTTTT
TRBV11-2	NA	TRBJ1-3	few	CASSLEGGTGNTIYF	TGTGCCAGCAGCTTGGAGGGGGGTACTGGAAACACCATATATTTT
TRBV6-5	NA	TRBJ2-7	few	CASSLGTTPSYEQYF	TGTGCCAGCAGTTTGGGAACCACCCCCTCCTACGAGCAGTACTTC
TRBV5-1	TRBD1	TRBJ1-2	NA	CASSQGQGVDGYTF	TGCGCCAGCAGCCAGGGACAGGGGGTAGATGGCTACACCTTC
TRBV3-1	NA	TRBJ2-5	NA	CASSQRHGGRGTQYF	TGTGCCAGCAGCCAGAGGCACGGGGGCCGGGGGACCCAGTACTTC
TRBV5-1	NA	TRBJ2-7	NA	CASSLDIEYYEQYF	TGCGCCAGCAGCTTGGATATAGAATACTACGAGCAGTACTTC
TRBV5-6	TRBD1	TRBJ2-7	NA	CASSFRGFYEQYF	TGTGCCAGCAGCTTCAGGGGGTTCTACGAGCAGTACTTC
TRBV11-1	TRBD2	TRBJ2-1	NA	CASSWGGYNEQFF	TGTGCCAGCAGCTGGGGGGGTTACAATGAGCAGTTCTTC
TRBV4-1	NA	TRBJ2-2	once	CASSLSRGGELFF	TGCGCCAGCAGCCTAAGTCGAGGCGGGGAGCTGTTTTTT
TRBV19	TRBD2	TRBJ2-3	NA	CASSIVAGGPTDTQYF	TGTGCCAGTAGTATAGTGGCGGGGGGCCCCACAGATACGCAGTATTTT
TRBV7-2	TRBD1	TRBJ2-1	many	CASSPTGTVGEQFF	TGTGCCAGCAGCCCCACCGGGACAGTGGGTGAGCAGTTCTTC
TRBV20-1	NA	TRBJ1-5	NA	CSARPDSNQPQHF	TGCAGTGCCAGACCGGATAGCAATCAGCCCCAGCATTTT
TRBV4-2	NA	TRBJ1-1	many	CASSQDSGNTEAFF	TGTGCCAGCAGCCAAGATTCGGGGAACACTGAAGCTTTCTTT
TRBV7-2	NA	TRBJ2-5	NA	CASSLDGGLTAQYF	TGTGCCAGCAGCTTAGACGGGGGGCTCACGGCCCAGTACTTC